The source of this TCR beta chain is a study of PD-1 blockade in classical Hodgkin lymphoma. The germline V gene has CDR1 LGHNA and CDR2 YNFKEQ. The CDR3 is made up of 17 amino acids. V shed 0 bases and J 1 base; nucleotides not matched to a gene: 7. All patients experienced relapse after autologous stem cell transplantation, and brentuximab vedotin exposure was variable. As to this clone: The antigen is undetermined.

Findings and limits, study-wide: By C4D1, diversity of CD4+ TCRs had risen significantly, whereas that of CD8+ TCRs had not. Later analyses included only patients treated at least 1 year post-ASCT. The study found complete responders had baseline diversity similar to newly diagnosed patients. TCR diversity at baseline was reported to be reduced in newly diagnosed patients relative to healthy donors.

TCRdb's copy holds only in-frame clones and misses some; the assay was immunoSEQ multiplex PCR. Of fewer than 25,000 clones detected, around 80% appear once; the ten largest clones hold 6.5% to 7%. The rearrangement uses TRBV4-2 and TRBJ2-3, with TRBD1 matching over 7 bases. The source of this sequence is a human donor with classical Hodgkin lymphoma. The sample was peripheral blood mononuclear cells (PBMCs), taken at baseline. The CDR3 coding sequence is TGTGCCAGCAGCCAAGACCTAACAGGGGTGCGCACAGATACGCAGTATTTT. Translating gives CASSQDLTGVRTDTQYF.